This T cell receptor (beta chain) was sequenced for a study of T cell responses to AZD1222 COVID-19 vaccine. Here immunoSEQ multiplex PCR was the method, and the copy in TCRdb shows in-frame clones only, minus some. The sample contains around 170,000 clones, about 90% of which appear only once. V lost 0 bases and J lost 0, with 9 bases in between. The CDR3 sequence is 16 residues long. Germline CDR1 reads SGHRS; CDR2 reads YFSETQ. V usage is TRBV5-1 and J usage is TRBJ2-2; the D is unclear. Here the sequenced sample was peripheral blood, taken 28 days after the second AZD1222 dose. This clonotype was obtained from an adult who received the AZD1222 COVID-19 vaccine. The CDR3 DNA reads TGCGCCAGCAGCTTGGAGGGCGGAACGAACACCGGGGAGCTGTTTTTT. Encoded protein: CASSLEGGTNTGELFF.